The present entry profiles one T cell receptor (beta chain) with its context. Its matching antigen is unknown. This CDR3 is built from 15 residues. Trimming took off 5 bases at V and 1 base at J, with 14 bases between the two ends. This specimen comes from a study of identical twins. A universal primer binding site was introduced by template switching. The final cDNA contained unique molecular identifiers. TCRdb re-called the 5' RACE reads through MiXCR, storing one row per CDR3 protein. The sample lists 450,000 or so distinct CDR3 sequences; less than 25% were seen once. General study findings and limits: Researchers caution that invariant MAIT and iNKT cells could partly confound zero-insertion analyses. Fewer insertions marked abundant cord blood beta clonotypes; young adult naive trended weakly, memory not at all.

This sample was also put to use in a study of T cells expressing NK-cell markers.

This chain connects TRBV12-3 or TRBV12-4 to TRBJ1-1; no clear D gene. This receptor was identified in a woman between 18 and 29 years old in good health. Sequencing was performed on CD4+ T cells sorted from blood. CDR3 sequence reads: CASSRWQTQNTEAFF. CDR3 coding DNA: TGTGCCAGCAGTCGATGGCAGACACAGAACACTGAAGCTTTCTTT.